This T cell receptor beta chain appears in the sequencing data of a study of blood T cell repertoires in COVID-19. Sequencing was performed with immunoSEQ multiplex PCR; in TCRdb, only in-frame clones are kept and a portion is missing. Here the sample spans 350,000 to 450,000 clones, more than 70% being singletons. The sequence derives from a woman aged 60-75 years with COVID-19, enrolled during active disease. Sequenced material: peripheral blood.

The CDR3, as DNA: TGTGCCAGCAGCTTCCCCCGCGGCGGGACGCCTGATGACGGCTACACCTTC. Its protein is CASSFPRGGTPDDGYTF. The chain employs TRBV7-2 and TRBJ1-2; possible D gene TRBD1, 5 bases. The CDR3 consists of 17 residues. Trimming took off 3 bases at V and 8 bases at J, with 25 bases between the two ends. CDR1 is SGHTA and CDR2 is FQGNSA in the germline V gene.